Listed here are 16 T cell receptor beta chains from one sample, sequenced in a study of blood T cells in healthy people across ages. With a J-beta primer mix and a sample-barcoded 5' primer, a second PCR ran roughly 7 to 11 cycles. From the 5' RACE reads, TCRdb called clonotypes with MiXCR, one entry per CDR3 protein. The sample yields some 690,000 distinct CDR3 sequences, 22% seen once. The sequenced material came from blood. These receptors came from an older man in good health.

This clonotype was found many times. V and J are TRBV5-1 and TRBJ2-3; D is unresolved. V lost 0 bases and J 2 bases, leaving 7 bases between the germline ends. The CDR3 spans 14 residues. Germline CDR1 SGHRS, CDR2 YFSETQ. CDR3 DNA: TGCGCCAGCAGCTTGGAACAGATCACAGATACGCAGTATTTT. It yields the protein CASSLEQITDTQYF.

V usage is TRBV2 and J usage is TRBJ2-1, with 11 bases matching TRBD2. This CDR3 spans 14 amino acids. With V trimmed by 6 bases and J by 8 bases, 6 bases remained unmatched. The germline gives CDR1 SNHLY, CDR2 FYNNEI. Here the CDR3 reads CASSALAGVHEQFF. Here the CDR3 DNA reads TGTGCCAGCAGCGCACTAGCGGGAGTGCATGAGCAGTTCTTC. Combining the CDR3 with reference TRBV2 and TRBJ2-1 gives the whole variable domain EPEVTQTPSHQVTQMGQEVILRCVPISNHLYFYWYRQILGQKVEFLVSFYNNEISEKSEIFDDQFSVERPDGSNFTLKIRSTKLEDSAMYFCASSALAGVHEQFFGPGTRLTVL.

Comment on this clonotype: At one end the junction does not follow the germline gene, possibly because of a read error. This sequence joins TRBV20-1 and TRBJ2-3; 9 bases line up with TRBD1. Germline V lookup: CDR1 DFQATT, CDR2 SNEGSKA (reference sequence). The CDR3 extends over 15 amino acids. The CDR3 coding sequence is TGCGGTGCTAGGAAGGGGGACAGGGACACAGATACGCAGTATTTT. Protein sequence: CGARKGDRDTDTQYF.

This clonotype was recorded at least ten times. V and J are TRBV12-3 or TRBV12-4 and TRBJ2-2, with TRBD1 matching over 9 bases. CDR3 size: 15 residues. Losses at the gene ends were 7 bases for V and 4 bases for J; bases not matched to a gene: 7. The CDR3 coding sequence is TGTGCCAGCACCTTGGACAGGGGAGGCACCGGGGAGCTGTTTTTT. Protein sequence: CASTLDRGGTGELFF.

The sample holds many counts of this clonotype. The rearrangement links TRBV12-3 or TRBV12-4 to TRBJ1-4, with D possibly TRBD1 on 5 matching bases. This CDR3 is 13 amino acids long. V was clipped by 7 bases and J by 8 bases, with 14 bases between them. The CDR3 DNA sequence: TGTGCCAGCACCCCCCAGGGAGGGGAAAAACTGTTTTTT. Translated: CASTPQGGEKLFF.

This sequence joins TRBV14 and TRBJ2-5, with TRBD2 matching over 8 bases. Germline CDR1 and CDR2: SGHDN and FVKESK. The trim removed 8 bases at V and 6 bases at J, leaving 8 bases unmatched. The CDR3 is 13 residues long. The CDR3, as DNA: TGTGCCAGCTCGTTCGGGGGGGCGAAGACCCAGTACTTC. Amino acid sequence: CASSFGGAKTQYF.

The rearrangement uses TRBV10-3 and TRBJ1-2; D might be TRBD1 (5 bases). The CDR3 runs 15 residues. Trimming took off 0 bases at V and 5 bases at J, with 13 bases between the two ends. Germline V gene sequence: CDR1 ENHRY, CDR2 SYGVKD. The chain's CDR3 is CAISESFPGYYGYTF. CDR3 coding DNA: TGTGCCATCAGTGAGTCGTTTCCAGGGTATTATGGCTACACCTTC.

This sequence joins TRBV10-3 and TRBJ2-3; 8 bases line up with TRBD2. The germline gives CDR1 ENHRY, CDR2 SYGVKD. The CDR3 contains 15 residues. Trimming took 10 bases from V and 1 from J; bases not matched to a gene: 10. The CDR3 sequence: CATRGSGTGTDTQYF. The CDR3 DNA is TGTGCCACGAGGGGTAGCGGGACCGGCACAGATACGCAGTATTTT.

There are a few counts of this clonotype. The DNA of the CDR3 is TGTGCCAGCAGTCGTACCCGGGACGCGTTGAGACCCCTCCACTTT. The encoded protein is CASSRTRDALRPLHF. The V call is TRBV7-9, the J call TRBJ1-6; a possible D gene is TRBD1 (5 bases). The CDR3 loop spans 15 amino acids. The V gene's germline CDR1 is SEHNR and CDR2 FQNEAQ (reference sequence). Trimming took 6 bases from V and 12 from J, leaving 21 bases between them.

Comment on this clonotype: This clone may be a read error of a much larger clone one base away. The chain uses TRBV7-2 and TRBJ2-3, with D tentatively TRBD2 (6 bases). Germline V gene sequence: CDR1 SGHTA, CDR2 FQGNSA. This CDR3 region has 15 residues. The CDR3 sequence: CACSLSGQSTDTQYF. Written as DNA, the CDR3 is TGTGCCTGCAGCTTAAGCGGGCAGAGCACAGATACGCAGTATTTT.

This clonotype has just a few counts. The rearrangement uses TRBV27 and TRBJ1-1; possible D gene TRBD1, 5 bases. The germline V and J ends were trimmed by 2 bases and 11 bases, with 12 bases remaining between them. The CDR3 runs to 12 residues. Germline V gives CDR1 MNHEY, CDR2 SMNVEV (reference sequence). The CDR3 sequence: CASSLPGLQAFF. As DNA, the CDR3 is TGTGCCAGCAGTTTACCGGGGCTACAGGCTTTCTTT.

The chain combines TRBV29-1 with TRBJ1-2, with TRBD1 identical over 7 bases. J gave up 5 bases and V 3 bases, and 3 bases lay outside the gene matches. The CDR3 extends over 12 amino acids. Germline CDR1 and CDR2: SQVTM and ANQGSEA. CDR3 sequence reads: CSVENRGYGYTF. In DNA form, the CDR3 reads TGCAGCGTTGAGAACAGGGGATATGGCTACACCTTC.

The V gene is TRBV28, the J gene TRBJ1-4, with D unresolved. Germline V lookup: CDR1 MDHEN, CDR2 SYDVKM. The CDR3 extends over 14 amino acids. V was clipped by 1 base and J by 8 bases, with 11 bases between them. The CDR3 nucleotides are TGTGCCAGCAGTTTATCGTGGAATCGGGAAAAACTGTTTTTT. Protein: CASSLSWNREKLFF.

A few counts support this clonotype. The chain has TRBV20-1 and TRBJ2-1, with no clear D. The V end was cut by 1 base, the J end by 3 bases, with 10 bases between. Germline V gene lookup returns CDR1 DFQATT and CDR2 SNEGSKA (reference sequence). The CDR3 is 14 residues long. The CDR3 loop reads CSARVLEIYNEQFF. As DNA, the CDR3 is TGCAGTGCTAGAGTCCTGGAAATCTACAATGAGCAGTTCTTC.

The chain has TRBV29-1 and TRBJ2-5, with D possibly TRBD1 on 5 matching bases. This CDR3 comprises 12 residues. CDR1 and CDR2 (germline): SQVTM, ANQGSEA. Between the trimmed V and J ends, which lost 3 bases and 4 bases, there was a span of 9 bases. Here the CDR3 reads CSVEQGGETQYF. CDR3 in DNA: TGCAGCGTTGAGCAGGGCGGAGAGACCCAGTACTTC.

This clonotype was seen many times. The chain is built from TRBV20-1 and TRBJ1-2; no firm D call. The V gene lost 5 bases and the J gene lost 7 bases, with 8 bases spanning the gap. Germline CDR1 and CDR2: DFQATT and SNEGSKA (reference sequence). This CDR3 is 10 amino acids long. CDR3 DNA sequence: TGCAGTGCTTACTGGGGTGGCTACACCTTC. This gives the protein CSAYWGGYTF.